These 13 T cell receptor beta chains share one sample of origin, sequenced in a study of tumor and adjacent non-tumor tissue in lung cancer. TCRbeta libraries were built with three rounds of nested PCR, modified from ARM-PCR. TCRdb re-analysed the multiplex PCR reads in MiXCR, keeping a single row per CDR3 protein. The sample carries about 200,000 distinct CDR3 sequences, 60% to 85% recorded once. The template was RNA from unsorted bulk tissue. Specimen: lung tumor tissue. All receptors derive from a man in his sixties with non-small cell lung cancer.

Points on this clonotype: The CDR3 carries no conserved terminal phenylalanine or tryptophan, so it likely arises from a read error. This chain links TRBV4-3 with TRBJ2-7; D possibly corresponds to TRBD2 (6 bases). The CDR3 covers 15 residues. Germline CDR1 is LGHNA and CDR2 is YSLEER. Written as DNA, the CDR3 is TGCGCTAACAGCCAAGCTTTTGGCGGGGTCTACGAGCAGTACTCC. Amino acids: CANSQAFGGVYEQYS.

A note on this clonotype: Given the absence of the conserved phenylalanine or tryptophan at the CDR3 end, a read error is likely. The chain is built from TRBV2 and TRBJ1-1; D unclear. CDR1 and CDR2 (germline): SNHLY, FYNNEI. The V gene lost 6 bases and the J gene lost 1 base, with 6 bases spanning the gap. This CDR3 region has 12 residues. As DNA, the CDR3 is TGTGCCAGCAGGCAGCAGAACACTGAAGCTTTCTCT. It codes for CASRQQNTEAFS.

For this clonotype: A much bigger clone sits one base away, suggesting this may be a read error. This chain joins TRBV6-1 and TRBJ2-2; D gene unclear. This CDR3 is 13 amino acids long. Trimming left V 6 bases short and J 2 bases short, with 7 bases between. Germline lookup yields CDR1 MNHNS and CDR2 SASEGT. The CDR3 DNA sequence: TGTGCCAGCAGGGAGATAAACACCGGGGAGCTGTTTTTT. It encodes CASREINTGELFF.

V gene TRBV4-1 combines with J gene TRBJ2-5; the match to TRBD1 covers 9 bases. Germline loops: CDR1 MGHRA, CDR2 YSYEKL. The J segment lost 5 bases and the V segment lost 1 base, leaving 8 bases of the junction unmatched. The length of the CDR3 is 16 residues. The CDR3 loop is CASSQGNRGLRETQYF. CDR3 nucleotide sequence: TGCGCCAGCAGCCAAGGAAACAGGGGGCTACGGGAGACCCAGTACTTC.

This clonotype was detected many times. V and J are TRBV12-3 or TRBV12-4 and TRBJ1-4, with 7 bases matching TRBD1. The CDR3 loop spans 14 amino acids. Unmatched junction bases numbered 6, after V lost 3 bases and J lost 8 bases. For the CDR3, the DNA is TGTGCCAGCAGTTTGACAGGGCTTAAAGAAAAACTGTTTTTT. This sequence encodes CASSLTGLKEKLFF.

V is TRBV20-1 and J is TRBJ2-1; 11 bases match TRBD1. The V gene end was trimmed by 5 bases and the J gene end by 6 bases; junction bases not matched to a gene: 9. This CDR3 has 15 amino acids. Germline CDR1 reads DFQATT; CDR2 reads SNEGSKA (reference sequence). The CDR3 DNA sequence: TGCAGTGCTCAAAACCCCGGGACAGGGGGCAATGAGCAGTTCTTC. Translation gives CSAQNPGTGGNEQFF.

A remark on this clonotype: One end of the junction does not line up with germline, which may come from a read error. The chain has TRBV12-3 or TRBV12-4 and TRBJ1-1; D is unclear. CDR3 length: 12 amino acids. CDR3 DNA sequence: TGTGCCAGCAGGCCGGTGAACACTGAGGCTTTCTTC. Translation: CASRPVNTEAFF.

The chain is built from TRBV5-5 and TRBJ1-2; D is uncertain. Per germline, CDR1 SGHKS and CDR2 YYEKEE (reference sequence). Trimming pared 4 bases from V and 4 bases from J, leaving 26 bases between. This CDR3 has 18 amino acids. This CDR3 is CASSPTYTDKVGGYGYTF. The CDR3 coding sequence is TGTGCCAGCAGCCCCACTTACACCGACAAGGTAGGAGGCTATGGCTACACCTTC.

Details on this clonotype: One end of the junction is discordant with germline, which a read error may explain. The chain carries TRBV5-6 and TRBJ1-2; D is unresolved. Germline V lookup: CDR1 SGHDT, CDR2 YYEEEE. CDR3 length: 13 residues. For the CDR3, the DNA is TGTGCCAGCAGCCCAGGAAGAAACTATGGCTGCACCTTC. Amino acids: CASSPGRNYGCTF.

The rearrangement joins TRBV6-1 to TRBJ1-1; the D gene is possibly TRBD1 (6 bases). Trimming removed 6 bases at V and 6 bases at J, with 11 bases between. The CDR3 is 12 residues long. Germline V gene sequence: CDR1 MNHNS, CDR2 SASEGT. As DNA, the CDR3 is TGTGCCAGCAGCGTGCAGGGGCCTGAAGCTTTCTTT. It translates to CASSVQGPEAFF.

The chain combines TRBV11-2 with TRBJ2-3; TRBD2 is a possible D gene (6 bases). CDR3 length equals 14 residues. Trimming removed 4 bases at V and 5 bases at J, with 13 bases between. Germline V lookup: CDR1 SGHAT, CDR2 FQNNGV. The CDR3 is CASSSGARVDTQYF. The CDR3 DNA is TGTGCCAGCAGCTCGGGAGCGAGGGTAGATACGCAGTATTTT. Complete variable domain (other parts from reference TRBV11-2 and TRBJ2-3): EAGVAQSPRYKIIEKRQSVAFWCNPISGHATLYWYQQILGQGPKLLIQFQNNGVVDDSQLPKDRFSAERLKGVDSTLKIQPAKLEDSAVYLCASSSGARVDTQYFGPGTRLTVL.

In this sample, this clonotype turned up a few times. This sequence joins TRBV5-5 and TRBJ1-2; D is possibly TRBD1 (5 bases). The CDR3 contains 15 residues. CDR1 and CDR2 (germline): SGHKS, YYEKEE (reference sequence). V lost 0 bases to trimming and J lost 8 bases, with 17 bases between them. DNA for the CDR3: TGTGCCAGCAGCTTGGACACAGGCTCTCTGTGGGGCTACACCTTC. Translation: CASSLDTGSLWGYTF.

For this clonotype: Its ends do not fully match the called genes, so a read error is possible. This rearrangement joins TRBV20-1 to TRBJ2-4, with TRBD2 matching over 9 bases. This CDR3 spans 18 amino acids. In germline, CDR1 is DFQATT, CDR2 SNEGSKA (reference sequence). The CDR3: CSARVAGAISGYKNIQYF. Written as DNA, the CDR3 is TGCAGTGCCAGGGTAGCGGGAGCGATAAGTGGCTACAAAAATATTCAGTACTTC.